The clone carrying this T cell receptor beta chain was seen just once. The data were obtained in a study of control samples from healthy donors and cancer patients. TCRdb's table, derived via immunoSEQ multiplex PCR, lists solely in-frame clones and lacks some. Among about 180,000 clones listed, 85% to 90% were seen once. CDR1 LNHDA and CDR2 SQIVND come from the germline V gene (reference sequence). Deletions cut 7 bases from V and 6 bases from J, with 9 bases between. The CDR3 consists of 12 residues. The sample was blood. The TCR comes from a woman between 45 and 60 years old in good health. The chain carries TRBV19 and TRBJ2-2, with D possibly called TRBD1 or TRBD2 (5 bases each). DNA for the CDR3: TGTGCCAGTAAAGAGGGACCCGGGGAGCTGTTTTTT. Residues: CASKEGPGELFF.